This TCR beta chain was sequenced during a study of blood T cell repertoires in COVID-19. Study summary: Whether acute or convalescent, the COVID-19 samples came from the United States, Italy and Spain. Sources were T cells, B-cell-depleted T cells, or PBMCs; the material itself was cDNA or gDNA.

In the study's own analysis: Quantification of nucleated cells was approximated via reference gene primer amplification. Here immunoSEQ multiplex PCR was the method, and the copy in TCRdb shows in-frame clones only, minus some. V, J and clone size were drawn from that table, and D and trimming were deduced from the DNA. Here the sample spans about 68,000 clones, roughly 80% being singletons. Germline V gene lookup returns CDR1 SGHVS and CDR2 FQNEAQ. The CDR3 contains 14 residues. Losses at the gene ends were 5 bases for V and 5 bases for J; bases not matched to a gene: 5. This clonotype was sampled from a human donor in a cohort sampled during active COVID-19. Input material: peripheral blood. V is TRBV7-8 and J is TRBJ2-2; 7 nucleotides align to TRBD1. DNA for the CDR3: TGTGCCAGCAGCGAACAGGGGAGAACCGGGGAGCTGTTTTTT. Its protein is CASSEQGRTGELFF.